The clone carrying this T cell receptor (beta chain) was counted once. The entry originates in a study of control samples from healthy donors and cancer patients. The CDR3 spans 15 residues. Germline lookup yields CDR1 SGHTA and CDR2 FQGNSA. Losses at the gene ends were 5 bases for V and 7 bases for J; bases not matched to a gene: 11. Measured with immunoSEQ multiplex PCR; TCRdb has only the in-frame clones, and not every one. In the table there are just over 150,000 clones, just under 95% of which are singletons. This chain connects TRBV7-2 to TRBJ2-7; TRBD2 matches at 10 bases. Sequencing was carried out using blood. This clonotype was obtained from a middle-aged woman in good health. The DNA of the CDR3 is TGTGCCAGCAGCAGTGCTCCTAGCGGGAGAGGTGAGCAGTACTTC. Protein product: CASSSAPSGRGEQYF.